One and the same sample provided the 11 T cell receptor beta chains below, sequenced in a study of naive and memory T cell subsets. General study points: Possibly reflecting memory cells re-expressing CD45RA, a few larger clonotypes occurred in naive repertoires, especially CD8.

Both TRBC1 and TRBC2 were covered by a beta constant-region primer of two equimolar oligonucleotides. Four rounds of PCR amplified the ligated cDNA using nested alpha and beta constant-region primers plus SP2. TCRdb fed the UMI-ligation and nested PCR reads into MiXCR, producing one record per CDR3 protein. Counted here are under 150,000 distinct CDR3 sequences, about 20% occurring once; the ten biggest clones make up approximately 0.58%. No antigen has been assigned to these receptors. Source material: naive CD8+ T cells from blood. These receptors originate from a human donor in good health.

The V and J genes are TRBV12-5 and TRBJ2-1; TRBD1 matches at 9 bases. This CDR3 has 14 residues. With V trimmed by 7 bases and J by 4 bases, 5 bases remained unmatched. Germline CDR1 is LGHNT and CDR2 is FRNRAP. CDR3 nucleotides: TGTGCTAGTGCCCCCGGGACAGGGTACAATGAGCAGTTCTTC. This gives the protein CASAPGTGYNEQFF.

This clonotype was counted only a few times. V gene TRBV6-5 combines with J gene TRBJ2-7; D uncertain. Trimming pared 6 bases from V and 5 bases from J, leaving 11 bases between. The CDR3 sequence is 12 residues long. Germline CDR1 and CDR2: MNHEY and SVGAGI. For the CDR3, the DNA is TGTGCCAGCAGCCAACCGGCGAACGAGCAGTACTTC. Residues: CASSQPANEQYF.

In this sample, this clonotype turned up a few times. V is TRBV3-1 and J is TRBJ2-7; perhaps TRBD1 as D (5 bases). The germline gives CDR1 LGHDT, CDR2 YNNKEL (reference sequence). Trimming took off 0 bases at V and 6 bases at J, with 12 bases between the two ends. This CDR3 is 14 amino acids long. In nucleotides, the CDR3 is TGTGCCAGCAGCCAAGATCCCAACAGGTTCGAGCAGTACTTC. Its translation is CASSQDPNRFEQYF.

J is TRBJ2-3 and V is TRBV28; 9 positions match TRBD2. Germline V lookup: CDR1 MDHEN, CDR2 SYDVKM. This CDR3 region has 19 residues. Unmatched junction bases numbered 17, after V lost 3 bases and J lost 4 bases. The CDR3, as DNA: TGTGCCAGCAGTTTTGACCCTAGCGGGATGAGTTCTGGGCCAGATACGCAGTATTTT. As protein: CASSFDPSGMSSGPDTQYF.

This clonotype turned up a few times. The chain employs TRBV5-4 and TRBJ1-1, with D maybe TRBD1 (6 bases). CDR3 length: 14 residues. CDR1 is SGHNT, CDR2 YYREEE, per germline (reference sequence). V lost 2 bases and J 0 bases, leaving 8 bases between the germline ends. The CDR3, as DNA: TGTGCCAGCAGCTTAAGGGGGATGAACACTGAAGCTTTCTTT. It codes for CASSLRGMNTEAFF.

As regards this clonotype: The junction departs from germline at one end; a sequencing error may be responsible. The rearrangement joins TRBV3-1 to TRBJ1-3; D not resolved. This CDR3 has 15 amino acids. Germline V gives CDR1 LGHDT, CDR2 YNNKEL (reference sequence). This CDR3 reads CASSRFLGSGDTIYF. In DNA, the CDR3 is TGTGCCAGCAGCCGCTTCCTGGGTTCTGGAGACACCATATATTTT.

The chain carries TRBV24-1 and TRBJ2-3, with 9 bases aligning to TRBD1. V was clipped by 2 bases and J by 6 bases; unmatched bases: 5. Germline-derived CDR1 and CDR2 are KGHDR and SFDVKD. The CDR3 consists of 15 residues. The CDR3 DNA is TGTGCCACCAGTGATTCCGGGACAGGGATGGATACGCAGTATTTT. As protein: CATSDSGTGMDTQYF.

The chain's CDR3 is CASSLPWGGDREFRHLSNQPQHF. The CDR3 DNA follows: TGTGCCAGCAGCTTACCATGGGGGGGGGACAGGGAGTTTCGTCATTTGAGCAATCAGCCCCAGCATTTT. The chain combines TRBV7-3 with TRBJ1-5, with 9 positions matching TRBD1. Germline V gene sequence: CDR1 SGHTA, CDR2 FQGTGA. The trim removed 2 bases at V and 1 base at J, leaving 24 bases unmatched. The CDR3 consists of 23 residues.

In its sample, this clonotype was seen many times. The chain uses TRBV28 and TRBJ1-1, with D tentatively TRBD1 (5 bases). The CDR3 is made up of 13 amino acids. V was trimmed by 6 bases and J by 1 base, leaving 9 bases between them. Germline V gene data show CDR1 as MDHEN and CDR2 as SYDVKM. Here the CDR3 reads CASSLTANTEAFF. The CDR3 bases are TGTGCCAGCAGCTTGACAGCGAACACTGAAGCTTTCTTT. Based on the CDR3 plus reference TRBV28 and TRBJ1-1, the full variable domain is DVKVTQSSRYLVKRTGEKVFLECVQDMDHENMFWYRQDPGLGLRLIYFSYDVKMKEKGDIPEGYSVSREKKERFSLILESASTNQTSMYLCASSLTANTEAFFGQGTRLTVV.

This chain links TRBV3-1 with TRBJ1-4; 9 bases match TRBD1. Germline lookup yields CDR1 LGHDT and CDR2 YNNKEL (reference sequence). V lost 0 bases to trimming and J lost 6 bases; unmatched junction nucleotides: 8. This CDR3 region has 17 residues. Here the CDR3 DNA reads TGTGCCAGCAGCCAAGATTCTCTTGGGACAGGGCATGAAAAACTGTTTTTT. It translates to CASSQDSLGTGHEKLFF.

The chain has TRBV19 and TRBJ2-1; D remains unclear. The V gene's germline CDR1 is LNHDA and CDR2 SQIVND (reference sequence). V was cut by 0 bases and J by 4 bases, with 4 bases left in between. There are 13 residues in the CDR3. The CDR3 region has the DNA TGTGCCAGTAGTATAGACAGATACAATGAGCAGTTCTTC. Encoded protein: CASSIDRYNEQFF.